The T cell receptor beta chain described here comes from a study of blood T cell repertoires in COVID-19 (dated by TCRdb to between 2020 and 2021). Regarding the research as a whole: The collaborator samples originated in the United States, Italy and Spain and spanned the acute and convalescent phases of COVID-19. The dataset comprised deeply sampled blood TCRbeta repertoires from subjects exposed to, actively infected with, or recovered from COVID-19. A freely available public database, intended as a resource for researchers studying the immune response to SARS-CoV-2, is where the repertoires were released. The sample metadata nearly always contained a de-identified subject ID, COVID-19 status, age in years and sex. The material from the prospective study consisted of cDNA or gDNA derived from T cells, B-cell-depleted T cells, or PBMCs. The samples were drawn from the first 160 participants of the ongoing ImmuneRACE study and from 1,254 subjects provided by 6 global collaborators. HLA class I and class II types, where available, came from metadata supplied by the sample provider rather than from assay-based typing.

V drops 2 bases and J drops 6 bases, leaving 11 bases in between. CDR1 and CDR2 (SGHNT, YENEEA) derive from the germline V gene. Measured from the cysteine to the phenylalanine, the CDR3 is 14 residues long. The read is trimmed to its CDR3 DNA, 42 bases read in frame from base 1. Regarding this clone: The antigen it recognizes is unknown. Nothing much larger sits one base from this clone, and base qualities are not available.

What the work shows at the level of the full study, not this receptor alone: Clinical and demographic metadata were provided uncurated, with the amount varying by source and participant.

Each collaborating institution followed its own protocols to collect whole blood in K2EDTA tubes. For TCRbeta analysis, collaborator samples were shipped as frozen whole blood, as isolated PBMCs, or as DNA extracted from either sample type. TCRbeta CDR3 regions were amplified from genomic DNA using the immunoSEQ Assay, a bias-controlled multiplex PCR. The source study handled its data this way. Within the assay, amplification of reference gene primers was used to estimate how many nucleated cells each sample contained. Sequence reads were collapsed and filtered to measure the absolute abundance of every unique TCRbeta CDR3 rearrangement. For each sample, productive Simpson clonality was calculated as the square root of Simpson's diversity index over productive rearrangements. TCRdb limited this immuneACCESS table to in-frame rearrangements with V and J called. A share of clones is missing; checked studies link under half to unresolved V genes, and the rest is unexplained. V and J calls and clone size are given by that table; D and trimming were obtained from the DNA. For this sample there are about 42,000 clones; about 88% appear just once. The ten largest clones capture around 2.3% of the sample.

The origin of this receptor is a human donor in a cohort sampled during active COVID-19. The sample consisted of peripheral blood. Rearrangement joined TRBV11-3 to TRBJ2-1, with the D gene not confidently named. The nucleotides are TGTGCCAGCAGCTTATCGGTTCGAAGCAATGAGCAGTTCTTC. The translation is CASSLSVRSNEQFF.